The rows below give T cell receptor beta chains drawn from one sample of a study of CD4 T cells in relation to SARS-CoV-2 and coronaviruses. No antigen has been identified for these receptors. This table comes from immunoSEQ multiplex PCR, and its TCRdb copy is limited to in-frame clones, with some not included. The repertoire holds about 29,000 clones, about 73% seen once, with 20% in the top ten. Sequencing was carried out using CD4+ T cells from PBMCs, cultured in vitro. These receptors originate from a human donor in good health. Both conserved end residues are part of each CDR3. Fields, in order: J gene, D gene, V gene, clone size, CDR3 protein, CDR3 DNA. A D gene is named only where the DNA matches it firmly. The size entry is marked missing in some rows and otherwise reads once, few, many or a size class.

TRBJ1-2,.,TRBV4-3,once,CASSQEGTNYGYTF,TGCGCCAGCAGCCAGGAGGGGACTAACTATGGCTACACCTTC
TRBJ1-5,.,TRBV7-2,.,CASSLVHLVSNQPQHF,TGTGCCAGCAGCTTAGTCCATTTAGTTAGCAATCAGCCCCAGCATTTT
TRBJ2-1,TRBD2,TRBV15,.,CATSRDRRGSGTYNEQFF,TGTGCCACCAGCAGAGATCGTCGGGGTAGCGGGACTTACAATGAGCAGTTCTTC
TRBJ2-7,.,TRBV19,.,CASSGRGSSYEQYF,TGTGCCAGTAGCGGAAGGGGGAGCTCCTACGAGCAGTACTTC
TRBJ1-1,.,TRBV7-2,.,CASSLVARANTEAFF,TGTGCCAGCAGCTTAGTTGCACGAGCCAACACTGAAGCTTTCTTT
TRBJ2-7,.,TRBV5-8,once,CASSETLGYSYEQYF,TGTGCCAGCAGCGAGACCTTAGGCTATTCCTACGAGCAGTACTTC
TRBJ2-5,.,TRBV19,.,CASSIRGTRTQYF,TGTGCCAGTAGTATCAGGGGCACAAGGACCCAGTACTTC
TRBJ2-5,.,TRBV3-1/TRBV3-2,.,CASSQGRQETQYF,TGTGCCAGCAGCCAGGGTCGCCAAGAGACCCAGTACTTC
TRBJ2-2,.,TRBV4-2,.,CASSQGLARSFNTGELFF,TGTGCCAGCAGCCAAGGACTTGCCCGCTCCTTTAACACCGGGGAGCTGTTTTTT
TRBJ1-2,.,TRBV3-1/TRBV3-2,.,CASSQDLVPTNGYTF,TGTGCCAGCAGCCAAGATCTAGTACCCACGAATGGCTACACCTTC
TRBJ1-4,TRBD1,TRBV4-1,once,CASSLQGGQGALREKLFF,TGCGCCAGCAGCCTACAAGGGGGACAGGGGGCGCTAAGGGAAAAACTGTTTTTT
TRBJ2-6,.,TRBV23-1,.,CASSQSGRRGLLGSGANVLTF,TGCGCCAGCAGTCAATCGGGGAGACGGGGTTTGTTAGGCTCTGGGGCCAACGTCCTGACTTTC
TRBJ2-7,.,TRBV2,.,CASTTGLGTYEQYF,TGTGCCAGCACCACGGGATTGGGGACCTACGAGCAGTACTTC
TRBJ1-3,.,TRBV9,.,CASSVAQDSGNTIYF,TGTGCCAGCAGCGTAGCTCAAGACTCTGGAAACACCATATATTTT
TRBJ2-5,TRBD1,TRBV7-7,.,CASSFRRGSGTQYF,TGTGCCAGCAGCTTCCGCAGGGGGAGCGGGACCCAGTACTTC
TRBJ2-4,TRBD2,TRBV16,.,CASSSSGWDKNIQYF,TGTGCCAGCAGTTCTAGCGGATGGGACAAAAACATTCAGTACTTC
TRBJ1-2,.,TRBV13,.,CASSLEGRGGYTF,TGTGCCAGCAGCTTAGAGGGGCGGGGTGGCTACACCTTC
TRBJ1-2,.,TRBV2,.,CASSTVGGGYTF,TGTGCCAGCAGCACAGTGGGCGGGGGCTACACCTTC